The 24 T cell receptor beta chains listed next were all sequenced from one sample in a study of blood T cell repertoires in COVID-19. Assay: immunoSEQ multiplex PCR; the TCRdb copy retains only in-frame clones and omits some. The table shows 150,000 to 200,000 clones, with roughly 79% occurring only once. Sequencing was performed on peripheral blood. The receptors were gathered from a woman older than 75 with acute or convalescent COVID-19.

V usage is TRBV2 and J usage is TRBJ1-1, with D possibly matching TRBD1 (6 bases). Looked up from germline, CDR1 is SNHLY and CDR2 is FYNNEI. The V end was cut by 5 bases, the J end by 4 bases, with 17 bases between. This CDR3 spans 15 amino acids. The CDR3 region is CASSPGVVGGTEAFF. CDR3 coding DNA: TGTGCCAGCAGTCCCGGGGTGGTAGGGGGCACTGAAGCTTTCTTT.

The chain is built from TRBV9 and TRBJ2-6, with 13 bases aligning to TRBD2. There are 18 residues in the CDR3. CDR1 and CDR2 (germline): SGDLS, YYNGEE. J was trimmed by 4 bases and V by 0 bases; bases with no gene match: 4. CDR3 DNA sequence: TGTGCCAGCAGCGTAGCTGGGACTAGCGGGACCGGGGCCAACGTCCTGACTTTC. Protein sequence: CASSVAGTSGTGANVLTF.

The chain combines TRBV5-1 with TRBJ2-3; TRBD1 is a possible D gene (6 bases). CDR1 SGHRS and CDR2 YFSETQ come from the germline V gene. The CDR3 covers 15 residues. V lost 3 bases to trimming and J lost 2 bases, with 13 bases between them. CDR3 in DNA: TGCGCCAGCAGCTGGACGGACAGAGACACAGATACGCAGTATTTT. Protein product: CASSWTDRDTDTQYF.

The gene calls are TRBV19 and TRBJ1-1, with 7 bases identical to TRBD1. The V gene's germline CDR1 is LNHDA and CDR2 SQIVND (reference sequence). The CDR3 consists of 13 residues. V dropped 3 bases and J dropped 4; count of bases not matched to a gene: 2. CDR3 in amino acids: CASSIPGGTEAFF. The CDR3 DNA follows: TGTGCCAGTAGTATCCCAGGGGGCACTGAAGCTTTCTTT.

This chain joins TRBV7-9 and TRBJ2-2; D gene unclear. Germline V gives CDR1 SEHNR, CDR2 FQNEAQ (reference sequence). Trimming left V 10 bases short and J 5 bases short, with 11 bases between. This CDR3 has 12 amino acids. In DNA, the CDR3 is TGTGCCAAATCTCACCAGACCGGGGAGCTGTTTTTT. Amino acids: CAKSHQTGELFF.

The V call is TRBV7-2, the J call TRBJ2-5, with 12 positions matching TRBD1. The ends lost 0 bases at V and 4 bases at J; junction bases unmatched: 3. Germline V gene lookup returns CDR1 SGHTA and CDR2 FQGNSA. There are 16 residues in the CDR3. CDR3 coding DNA: TGTGCCAGCAGCTTAGCGGGACAGGGGGCGGCAGAGACCCAGTACTTC. It yields the protein CASSLAGQGAAETQYF.

The V gene is TRBV7-9, the J gene TRBJ2-7, with TRBD2 matching over 8 bases. There are 13 residues in the CDR3. J gave up 7 bases and V 5 bases, and 7 bases lay outside the gene matches. Germline loops: CDR1 SEHNR, CDR2 FQNEAQ (reference sequence). The chain's CDR3 is CASSLGTRWEQYF. The DNA of the CDR3 is TGTGCCAGCAGCCTCGGGACTAGATGGGAGCAGTACTTC.

The J gene is TRBJ1-1, the V gene TRBV28; possibly TRBD1 for D (6 bases). CDR1 MDHEN and CDR2 SYDVKM come from the germline V gene. V lost 6 bases, J lost 4 bases, and 24 bases lay in between. The CDR3 length is 17 residues. The CDR3 sequence: CASRAPQGKGVSTEAFF. The CDR3 coding sequence is TGTGCCAGCAGAGCTCCTCAGGGGAAGGGGGTGTCCACTGAAGCTTTCTTT. Combining the CDR3 with reference TRBV28 and TRBJ1-1 gives the whole variable domain DVKVTQSSRYLVKRTGEKVFLECVQDMDHENMFWYRQDPGLGLRLIYFSYDVKMKEKGDIPEGYSVSREKKERFSLILESASTNQTSMYLCASRAPQGKGVSTEAFFGQGTRLTVV.

The V and J genes are TRBV6-5 and TRBJ1-2; 7 nucleotides line up with TRBD1. The CDR3 contains 14 residues. J lost 8 bases, V lost 5 bases, and 11 bases had no gene match. The germline CDR1 and CDR2 sequences are MNHEY and SVGAGI. The CDR3 protein is CASSPGQLTGGYTF. CDR3 sequence (DNA): TGTGCCAGCAGTCCGGGACAGCTCACCGGCGGCTACACCTTC.

The chain has TRBV2 and TRBJ2-7, with TRBD2 matching 10 bases. CDR3 length equals 17 residues. Per the germline V gene, CDR1 is SNHLY and CDR2 is FYNNEI. Losses at the gene ends were 4 bases for V and 2 bases for J; bases not matched to a gene: 11. CDR3 bases: TGTGCCAGCAGTGTTTGGTCTAGCGGGAGTAGCGCCTACGAGCAGTACTTC. Translated: CASSVWSSGSSAYEQYF.

The rearrangement links TRBV2 to TRBJ1-1; 8 nucleotides match TRBD1. The CDR3 is 14 residues long. CDR1 and CDR2 (germline): SNHLY, FYNNEI. The trim removed 2 bases at V and 5 bases at J, leaving 4 bases unmatched. The chain's CDR3 is CASSEQGARTEAFF. The CDR3 coding sequence is TGTGCCAGCAGTGAACAGGGGGCGCGAACTGAAGCTTTCTTT.

The V gene is TRBV9, the J gene TRBJ2-2, with no clear D. Germline V gives CDR1 SGDLS, CDR2 YYNGEE. Trimming stripped 2 bases from V and 1 base from J, with 12 bases between. The CDR3 extends over 16 amino acids. CDR3 in amino acids: CASSVVPTGNTGELFF. CDR3 DNA: TGTGCCAGCAGCGTGGTTCCGACTGGGAACACCGGGGAGCTGTTTTTT.

The chain has TRBV28 and TRBJ2-2, with 7 bases aligning to TRBD2. The CDR3 is 14 residues long. CDR1 MDHEN and CDR2 SYDVKM come from the germline V gene. Losses at the gene ends were 9 bases for V and 0 bases for J; bases not matched to a gene: 4. CDR3 in amino acids: CASGTTANTGELFF. CDR3 bases: TGTGCCAGTGGGACTACCGCGAACACCGGGGAGCTGTTTTTT.

The rearrangement uses TRBV5-6 and TRBJ1-2; TRBD1 matches 7 bases. Trimming took 3 bases from V and 8 from J; bases not matched to a gene: 7. Germline V gene data show CDR1 as SGHDT and CDR2 as YYEEEE. CDR3 length equals 13 residues. The CDR3 loop reads CASSSDRAEGYTF. The CDR3 nucleotides read TGTGCCAGCAGCTCAGACAGGGCGGAGGGCTACACCTTC.

The chain couples TRBV15 to TRBJ2-3; 8 nucleotides agree with TRBD2. The ends lost 0 bases at V and 4 bases at J; junction bases unmatched: 9. Germline-derived CDR1 and CDR2 are LNHNV and YYDKDF (reference sequence). The CDR3 has 17 amino acids. The CDR3 spells CATSRDRRTSSADTQYF. The CDR3 DNA sequence: TGTGCCACCAGCAGAGATCGAAGGACTAGCTCCGCAGATACGCAGTATTTT.

This sequence joins TRBV6-2 or TRBV6-3 and TRBJ1-2; the match to TRBD1 covers 9 bases. The CDR3 contains 15 residues. Looked up from germline, CDR1 is MNHEY and CDR2 is SVGEGT. The V gene end was trimmed by 4 bases and the J gene end by 7 bases; junction bases not matched to a gene: 10. CDR3 region: CASSSLGQGVAGYTF. CDR3 nucleotides: TGTGCCAGCAGTTCCCTGGGACAGGGTGTCGCTGGCTACACCTTC.

The chain recombines TRBV6-4 with TRBJ1-1; D is ambiguous. V was pared by 5 bases and J by 1 base, with 8 bases between. CDR3 length equals 13 residues. In germline, CDR1 is MRHNA, CDR2 SNTAGT. The DNA for the CDR3 is TGTGCCAGCAGTCCCCGGGGGAACACTGAAGCTTTCTTT. Protein sequence: CASSPRGNTEAFF.

The CDR3 protein is CASSLGTGDQPQHF. For the CDR3, the DNA is TGTGCCAGCAGCTTGGGGACAGGGGATCAGCCCCAGCATTTT. V is TRBV7-8 and J is TRBJ1-5, with TRBD1 identical over 10 bases. The CDR3 contains 14 residues. The germline CDR1 and CDR2 sequences are SGHVS and FQNEAQ. After removal of 3 bases from V and 5 bases from J, the junction contained 1 base not matched to a gene.

This clone has only a few counts. The CDR3 spells CASSFVRGRDYEQYF. The CDR3 nucleotides read TGTGCCAGCAGCTTTGTCAGGGGGCGGGACTACGAGCAGTACTTC. The chain carries TRBV11-2 and TRBJ2-7; 8 bases are a match to TRBD1. This CDR3 is 15 amino acids long. After removal of 3 bases from V and 3 bases from J, the junction contained 7 bases not matched to a gene. The germline V gene encodes CDR1 SGHAT and CDR2 FQNNGV.

This clone was observed a handful of times. The chain couples TRBV30 to TRBJ1-2; D might be TRBD1 (6 bases). This CDR3 is built from 11 residues. V was clipped by 7 bases and J by 6 bases, with 12 bases between them. The germline V gene encodes CDR1 GTSNPN and CDR2 SVGIG (reference sequence). This CDR3 is CALEQGNGYTF. The DNA for the CDR3 is TGTGCCTTAGAGCAGGGGAATGGCTACACCTTC.

This clone was found a few times. The chain links TRBV7-8 to TRBJ2-4, with a weak D call TRBD1 (7 bases). V was pared by 1 base and J by 9 bases, with 10 bases between. CDR1 SGHVS and CDR2 FQNEAQ come from the germline V gene. The CDR3 has 13 amino acids. The CDR3 DNA is TGTGCCAGCAGCTTAGACAGGGGAGGCATTCAGTACTTC. Residues: CASSLDRGGIQYF.

The CDR3 DNA follows: TGTGCCAGCAGCGACAGATTCAGCTCCTACAATGAGCAGTTCTTC. It specifies CASSDRFSSYNEQFF. The rearrangement links TRBV6-5 to TRBJ2-1, with D possibly TRBD1 on 5 matching bases. Germline lookup yields CDR1 MNHEY and CDR2 SVGAGI. CDR3 length: 15 residues. V lost 6 bases and J 0 bases, leaving 12 bases between the germline ends.

This chain joins TRBV11-2 and TRBJ2-3; 7 nucleotides line up with TRBD1. The germline gives CDR1 SGHAT, CDR2 FQNNGV. The CDR3 covers 17 residues. The J segment lost 3 bases and the V segment lost 5 bases, leaving 14 bases of the junction unmatched. CDR3 sequence (DNA): TGTGCCAGCAGCCGCCAAAGGCAGGGGGTTCGTACAGATACGCAGTATTTT. Amino acid sequence: CASSRQRQGVRTDTQYF.

The V call is TRBV7-9, the J call TRBJ1-2, with TRBD1 identical over 8 bases. Trimming cost V 5 bases and J 4 bases; bases outside gene matches: 9. Per the germline V gene, CDR1 is SEHNR and CDR2 is FQNEAQ (reference sequence). The CDR3 sequence is 15 residues long. CDR3 loop: CASSGRNRGAYGYTF. The CDR3 DNA follows: TGTGCCAGCAGCGGACGGAACAGGGGGGCCTATGGCTACACCTTC.